This TCR beta chain was obtained from a study of blood T cell repertoires in COVID-19. Study context: Donors in the United States, Italy and Spain gave samples during acute or convalescent COVID-19. Sources were T cells, B-cell-depleted T cells, or PBMCs; the material itself was cDNA or gDNA.

The germline CDR1 and CDR2 sequences are ENHRY and SYGVKD. This CDR3 comprises 12 residues. Comments on this clone: An end of the junction differs from the germline gene, which may be a read error.

In the authors' workflow: The authors estimated nucleated cell counts from reference gene primer amplification. This table comes from immunoSEQ multiplex PCR, and its TCRdb copy is limited to in-frame clones, with some not included. That table furnishes V, J and clone size, whereas the DNA furnished D and trimming. This sample yields a few hundred thousand clones, of which 85% are seen a single time; roughly 3.4% belongs to the top ten. The chain links TRBV10-3 to TRBJ1-4; TRBD1 agrees at 7 bases. The sequenced material came from peripheral blood. The source of this sequence is a woman aged 18-29 years with acute or convalescent COVID-19. The CDR3 DNA follows: TGTGCCATCAGTGATGCGCAGGGGGTGTCTAATTTT. It specifies CAISDAQGVSNF.